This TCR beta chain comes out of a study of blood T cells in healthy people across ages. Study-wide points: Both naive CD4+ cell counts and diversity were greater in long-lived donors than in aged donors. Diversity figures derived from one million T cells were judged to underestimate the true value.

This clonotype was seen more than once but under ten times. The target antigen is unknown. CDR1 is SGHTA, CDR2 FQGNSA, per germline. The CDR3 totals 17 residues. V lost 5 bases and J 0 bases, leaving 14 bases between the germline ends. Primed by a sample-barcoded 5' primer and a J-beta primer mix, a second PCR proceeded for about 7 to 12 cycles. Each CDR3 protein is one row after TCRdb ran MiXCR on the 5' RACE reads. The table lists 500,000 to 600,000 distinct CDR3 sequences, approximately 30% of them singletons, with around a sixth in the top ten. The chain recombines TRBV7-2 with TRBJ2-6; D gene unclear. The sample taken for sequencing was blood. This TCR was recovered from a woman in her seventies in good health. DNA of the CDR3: TGTGCCAGCAGCCCGAACCGGGTCAACTCTGGGGCCAACGTCCTGACTTTC. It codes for CASSPNRVNSGANVLTF. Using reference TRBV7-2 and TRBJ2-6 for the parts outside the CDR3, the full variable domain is GAGVSQSPSNKVTEKGKDVELRCDPISGHTALYWYRQSLGQGLEFLIYFQGNSAPDKSGLPSDRFSAERTGGSVSTLTIQRTQQEDSAVYLCASSPNRVNSGANVLTFGAGSRLTVL.